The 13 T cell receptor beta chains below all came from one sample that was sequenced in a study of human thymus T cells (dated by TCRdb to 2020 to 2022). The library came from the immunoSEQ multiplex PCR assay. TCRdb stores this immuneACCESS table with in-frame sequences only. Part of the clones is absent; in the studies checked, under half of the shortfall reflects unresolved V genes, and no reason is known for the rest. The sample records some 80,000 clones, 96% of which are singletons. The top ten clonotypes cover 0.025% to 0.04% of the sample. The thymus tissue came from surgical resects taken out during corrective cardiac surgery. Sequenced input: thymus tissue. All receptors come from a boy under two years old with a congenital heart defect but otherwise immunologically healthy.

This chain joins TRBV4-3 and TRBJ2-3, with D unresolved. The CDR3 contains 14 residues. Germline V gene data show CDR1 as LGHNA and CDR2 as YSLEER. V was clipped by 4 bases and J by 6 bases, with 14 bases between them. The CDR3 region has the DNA TGCGCCAGCAGCCGCACCAACCGGGCCGATACGCAGTATTTT. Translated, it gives CASSRTNRADTQYF.

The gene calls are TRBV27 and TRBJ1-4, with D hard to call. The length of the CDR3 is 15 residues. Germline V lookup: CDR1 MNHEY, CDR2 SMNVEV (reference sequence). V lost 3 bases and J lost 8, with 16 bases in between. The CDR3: CASSFNKSRGEKLFF. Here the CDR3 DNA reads TGTGCCAGCAGTTTTAACAAGTCTCGAGGGGAAAAACTGTTTTTT.

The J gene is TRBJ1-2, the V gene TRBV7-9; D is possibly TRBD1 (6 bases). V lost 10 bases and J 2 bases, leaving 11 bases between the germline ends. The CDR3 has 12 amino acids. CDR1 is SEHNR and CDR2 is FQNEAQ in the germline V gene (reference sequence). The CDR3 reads CATHGGNYGYTF. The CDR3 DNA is TGTGCCACCCACGGGGGCAACTATGGCTACACCTTC.

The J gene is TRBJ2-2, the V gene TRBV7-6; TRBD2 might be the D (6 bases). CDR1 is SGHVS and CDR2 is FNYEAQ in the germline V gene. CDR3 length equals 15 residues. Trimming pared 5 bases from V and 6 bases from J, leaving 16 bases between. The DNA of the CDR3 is TGTGCCAGCAGCCCCCGACTAGAGGAATCCGGGGAGCTGTTTTTT. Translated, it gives CASSPRLEESGELFF.

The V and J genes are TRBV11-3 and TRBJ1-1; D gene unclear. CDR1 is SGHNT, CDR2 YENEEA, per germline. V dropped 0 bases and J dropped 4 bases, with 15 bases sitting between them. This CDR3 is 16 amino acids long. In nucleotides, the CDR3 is TGTGCCAGCAGCTTAGATCGAGGATTTTCGGGCACTGAAGCTTTCTTT. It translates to CASSLDRGFSGTEAFF.

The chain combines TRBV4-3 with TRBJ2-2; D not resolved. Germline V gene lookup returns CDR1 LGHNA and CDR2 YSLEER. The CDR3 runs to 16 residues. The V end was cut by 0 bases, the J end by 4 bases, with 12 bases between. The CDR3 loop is CASSQDAGQPTGELFF. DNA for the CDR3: TGCGCCAGCAGCCAAGATGCAGGCCAGCCCACCGGGGAGCTGTTTTTT.

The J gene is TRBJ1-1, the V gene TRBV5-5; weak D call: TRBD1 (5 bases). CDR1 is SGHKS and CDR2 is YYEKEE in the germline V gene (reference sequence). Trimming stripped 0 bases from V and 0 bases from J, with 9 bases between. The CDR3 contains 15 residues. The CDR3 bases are TGTGCCAGCAGCTTGGTTCAGGGCATGAACACTGAAGCTTTCTTT. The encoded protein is CASSLVQGMNTEAFF.

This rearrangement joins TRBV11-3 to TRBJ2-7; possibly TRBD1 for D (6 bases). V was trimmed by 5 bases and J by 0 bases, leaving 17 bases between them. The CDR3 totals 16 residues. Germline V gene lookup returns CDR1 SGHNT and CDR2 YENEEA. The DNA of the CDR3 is TGTGCCAGCAGCCCCCACCGACAGGAGAACTCCTACGAGCAGTACTTC. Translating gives CASSPHRQENSYEQYF.

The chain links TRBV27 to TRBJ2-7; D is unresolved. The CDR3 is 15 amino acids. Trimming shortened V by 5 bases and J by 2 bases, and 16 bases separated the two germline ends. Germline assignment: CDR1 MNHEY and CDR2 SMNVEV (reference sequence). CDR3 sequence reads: CASSTGPSDAYEQYF. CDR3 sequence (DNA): TGTGCCAGCAGTACGGGTCCCTCAGATGCCTACGAGCAGTACTTC.

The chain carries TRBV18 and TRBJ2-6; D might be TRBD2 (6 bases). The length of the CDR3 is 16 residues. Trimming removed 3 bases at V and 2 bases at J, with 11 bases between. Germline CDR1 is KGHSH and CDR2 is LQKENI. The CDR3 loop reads CASSPPGDTGANVLTF. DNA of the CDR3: TGTGCCAGCTCACCGCCGGGGGATACTGGGGCCAACGTCCTGACTTTC.

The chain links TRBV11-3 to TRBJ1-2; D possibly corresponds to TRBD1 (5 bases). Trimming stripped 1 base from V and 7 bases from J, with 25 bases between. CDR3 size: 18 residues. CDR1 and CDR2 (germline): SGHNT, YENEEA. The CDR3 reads CASSLGPLHVGRAAGYTF. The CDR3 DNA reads TGTGCCAGCAGCTTAGGACCCCTCCATGTTGGCAGGGCGGCTGGCTACACCTTC.

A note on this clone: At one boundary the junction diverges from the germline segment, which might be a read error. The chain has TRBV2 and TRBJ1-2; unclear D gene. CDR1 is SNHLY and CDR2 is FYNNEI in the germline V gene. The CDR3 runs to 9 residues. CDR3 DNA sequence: TGTGCCAGCAGATACGGAAGTCTGTTC. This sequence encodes CASRYGSLF.

The CDR3 DNA reads as TGTGCCAGCAGAACCGGGTCTTCCCGACACAATGAGCAGTTCTTC. Its protein is CASRTGSSRHNEQFF. The V call is TRBV5-8, the J call TRBJ2-1; D ambiguous. Germline CDR1 and CDR2: SGHTS and YDEGEE. Trimming left V 5 bases short and J 5 bases short, with 17 bases between. The CDR3 covers 15 residues.